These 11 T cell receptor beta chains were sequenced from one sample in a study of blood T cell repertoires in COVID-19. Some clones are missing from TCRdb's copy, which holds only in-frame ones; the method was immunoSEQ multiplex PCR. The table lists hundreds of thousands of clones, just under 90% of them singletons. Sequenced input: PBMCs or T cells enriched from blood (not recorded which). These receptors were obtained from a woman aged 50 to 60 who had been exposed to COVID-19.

The CDR3 here is CASSRDWEASYEQYF. The DNA of the CDR3 is TGTGCCAGCAGTCGGGACTGGGAAGCCTCCTACGAGCAGTACTTC. This chain links TRBV28 with TRBJ2-7; perhaps TRBD2 as D (6 bases). Germline-derived CDR1 and CDR2 are MDHEN and SYDVKM. Trimming took off 5 bases at V and 0 bases at J, with 14 bases between the two ends. The CDR3 consists of 15 residues.

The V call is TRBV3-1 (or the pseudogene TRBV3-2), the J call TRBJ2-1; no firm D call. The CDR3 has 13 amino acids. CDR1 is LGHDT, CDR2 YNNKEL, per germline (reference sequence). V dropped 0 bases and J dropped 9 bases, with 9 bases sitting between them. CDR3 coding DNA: TGTGCCAGCAGCCAAGACGCCGTCAGTGAGCAGTTCTTC. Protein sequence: CASSQDAVSEQFF.

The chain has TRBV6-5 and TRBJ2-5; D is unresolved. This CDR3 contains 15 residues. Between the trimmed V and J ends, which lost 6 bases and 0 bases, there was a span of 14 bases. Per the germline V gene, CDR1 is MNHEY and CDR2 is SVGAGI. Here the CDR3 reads CASRENLLYQETQYF. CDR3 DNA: TGTGCCAGCAGGGAGAACTTACTGTACCAAGAGACCCAGTACTTC.

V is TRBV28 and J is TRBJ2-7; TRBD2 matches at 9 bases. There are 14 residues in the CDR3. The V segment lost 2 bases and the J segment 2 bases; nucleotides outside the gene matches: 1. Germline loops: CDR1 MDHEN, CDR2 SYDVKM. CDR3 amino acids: CASSLAGGTYEQYF. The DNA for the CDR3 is TGTGCCAGCAGTTTAGCGGGGGGGACCTACGAGCAGTACTTC.

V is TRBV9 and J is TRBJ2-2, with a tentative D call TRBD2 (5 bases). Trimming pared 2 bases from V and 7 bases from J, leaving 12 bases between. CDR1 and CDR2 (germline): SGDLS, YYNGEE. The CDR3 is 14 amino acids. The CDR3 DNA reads TGTGCCAGCAGCGTCGGAGTCGGGGTCGGGGAGCTGTTTTTT. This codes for CASSVGVGVGELFF.

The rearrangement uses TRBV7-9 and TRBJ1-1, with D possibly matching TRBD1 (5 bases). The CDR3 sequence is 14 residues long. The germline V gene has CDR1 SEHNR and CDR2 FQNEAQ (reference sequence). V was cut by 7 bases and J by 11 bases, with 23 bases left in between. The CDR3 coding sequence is TGTGCCAGCACCATAGAGCCAGGGTCGAATCTGGCTTTCTTT. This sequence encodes CASTIEPGSNLAFF.

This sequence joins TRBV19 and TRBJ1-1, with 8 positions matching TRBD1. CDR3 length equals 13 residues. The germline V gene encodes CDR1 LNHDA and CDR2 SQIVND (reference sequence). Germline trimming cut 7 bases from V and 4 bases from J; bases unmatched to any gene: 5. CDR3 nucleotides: TGTGCCAGTAACCACAGGGGGGGCACTGAAGCTTTCTTT. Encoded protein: CASNHRGGTEAFF.

The CDR3 protein is CASSEARLASETQYF. The CDR3 DNA reads TGTGCCAGCAGTGAAGCCAGACTAGCGTCCGAGACCCAGTACTTC. The chain links TRBV2 to TRBJ2-5, with 8 bases aligning to TRBD2. J lost 5 bases, V lost 0 bases, and 5 bases had no gene match. This CDR3 region has 15 residues. The germline CDR1 and CDR2 sequences are SNHLY and FYNNEI.

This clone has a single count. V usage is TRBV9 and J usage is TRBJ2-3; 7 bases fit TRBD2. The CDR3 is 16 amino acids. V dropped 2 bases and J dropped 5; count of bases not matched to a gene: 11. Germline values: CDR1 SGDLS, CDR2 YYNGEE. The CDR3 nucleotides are TGTGCCAGCAGCGTTGCAGCGGGGAGTTCTGGAGATACGCAGTATTTT. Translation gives CASSVAAGSSGDTQYF.

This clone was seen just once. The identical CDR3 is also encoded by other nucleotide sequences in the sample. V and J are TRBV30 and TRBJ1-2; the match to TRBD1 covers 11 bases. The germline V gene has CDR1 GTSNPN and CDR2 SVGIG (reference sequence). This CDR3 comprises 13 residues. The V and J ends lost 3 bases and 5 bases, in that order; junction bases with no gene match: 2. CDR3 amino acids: CAWRGDRGYGYTF. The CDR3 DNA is TGTGCCTGGAGGGGGGACAGGGGGTATGGCTACACCTTC.

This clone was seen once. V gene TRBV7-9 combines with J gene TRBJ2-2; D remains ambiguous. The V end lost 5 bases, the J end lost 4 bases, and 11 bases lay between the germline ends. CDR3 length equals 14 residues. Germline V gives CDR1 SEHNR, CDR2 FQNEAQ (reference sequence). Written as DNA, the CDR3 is TGTGCCAGCAGCCTACGCCCGGGCACCGGGGAGCTGTTTTTT. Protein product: CASSLRPGTGELFF.